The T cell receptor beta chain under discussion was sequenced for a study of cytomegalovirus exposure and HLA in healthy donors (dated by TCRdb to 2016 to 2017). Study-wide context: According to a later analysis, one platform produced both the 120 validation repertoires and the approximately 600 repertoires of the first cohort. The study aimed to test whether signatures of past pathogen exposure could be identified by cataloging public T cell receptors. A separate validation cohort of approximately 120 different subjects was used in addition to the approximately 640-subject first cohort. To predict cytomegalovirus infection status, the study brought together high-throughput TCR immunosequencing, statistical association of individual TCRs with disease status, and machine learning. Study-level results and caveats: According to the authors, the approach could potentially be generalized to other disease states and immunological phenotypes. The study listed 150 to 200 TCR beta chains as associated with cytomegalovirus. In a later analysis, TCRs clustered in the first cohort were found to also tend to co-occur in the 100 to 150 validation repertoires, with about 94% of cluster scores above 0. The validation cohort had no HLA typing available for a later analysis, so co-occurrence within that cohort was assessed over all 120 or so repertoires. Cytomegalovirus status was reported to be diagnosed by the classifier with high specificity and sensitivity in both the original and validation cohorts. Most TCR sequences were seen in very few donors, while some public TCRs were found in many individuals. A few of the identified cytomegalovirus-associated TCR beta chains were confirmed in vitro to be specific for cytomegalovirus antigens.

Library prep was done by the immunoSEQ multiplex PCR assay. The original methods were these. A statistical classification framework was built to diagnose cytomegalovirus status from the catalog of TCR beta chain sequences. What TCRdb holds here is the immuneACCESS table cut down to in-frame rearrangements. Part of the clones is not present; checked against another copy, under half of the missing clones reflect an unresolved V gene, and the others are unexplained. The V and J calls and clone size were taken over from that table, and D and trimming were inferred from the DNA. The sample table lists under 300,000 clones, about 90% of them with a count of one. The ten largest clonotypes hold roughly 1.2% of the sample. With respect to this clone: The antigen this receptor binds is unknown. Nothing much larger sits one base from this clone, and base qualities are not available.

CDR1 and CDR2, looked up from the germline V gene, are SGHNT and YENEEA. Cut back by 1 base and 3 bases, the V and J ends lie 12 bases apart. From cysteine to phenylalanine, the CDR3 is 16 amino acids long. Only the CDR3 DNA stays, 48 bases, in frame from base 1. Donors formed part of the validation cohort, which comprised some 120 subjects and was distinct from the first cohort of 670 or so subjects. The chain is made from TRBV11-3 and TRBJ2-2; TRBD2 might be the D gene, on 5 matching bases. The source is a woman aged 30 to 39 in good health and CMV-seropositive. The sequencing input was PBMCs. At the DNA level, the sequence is TGTGCCAGCAGCTTAGTTCTTCCGGGATACACCGGGGAGCTGTTTTTT. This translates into CASSLVLPGYTGELFF. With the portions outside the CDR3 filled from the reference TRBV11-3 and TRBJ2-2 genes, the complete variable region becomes EAGVVQSPRYKIIEKKQPVAFWCNPISGHNTLYWYLQNLGQGPELLIRYENEEAVDDSQLPKDRFSAERLKGVDSTLKIQPAELGDSAVYLCASSLVLPGYTGELFFGEGSRLTVL.